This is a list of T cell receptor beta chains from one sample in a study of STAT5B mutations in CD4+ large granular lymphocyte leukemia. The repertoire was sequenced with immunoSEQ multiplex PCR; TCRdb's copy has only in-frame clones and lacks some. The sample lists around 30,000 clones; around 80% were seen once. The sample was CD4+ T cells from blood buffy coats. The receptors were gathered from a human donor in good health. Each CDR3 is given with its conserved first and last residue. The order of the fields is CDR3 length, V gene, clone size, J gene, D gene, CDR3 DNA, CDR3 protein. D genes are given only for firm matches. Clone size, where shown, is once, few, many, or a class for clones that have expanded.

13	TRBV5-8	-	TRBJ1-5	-	TGTGCCAGCTCCAATAGACAGCCTCGGCCCCAGCATTTT	CASSNRQPRPQHF
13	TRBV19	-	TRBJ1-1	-	TGTGCCAGTAGTACGACAGTGAACACTGAAGCTTTCTTT	CASSTTVNTEAFF
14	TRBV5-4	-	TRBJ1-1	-	TGTGCCAGCAGCTTGGAACGTTCGGGCACTGAAGCTTTCTTT	CASSLERSGTEAFF
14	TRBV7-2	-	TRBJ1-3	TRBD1	TGTGCCAGCAGCCAGCGACAGGGAGAAAACACCATATATTTT	CASSQRQGENTIYF
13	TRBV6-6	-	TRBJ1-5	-	TGTGCCAGCACTTACGCTCAGGATCAGCCCCAGCATTTT	CASTYAQDQPQHF
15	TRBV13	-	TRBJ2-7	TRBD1	TGTGCCAGCAGCACACGTCCCGGGACAGGGAACGAGCAGTACTTC	CASSTRPGTGNEQYF
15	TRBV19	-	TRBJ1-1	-	TGTGCCAGTACACGTCTTGTGCCCATGGGTACTGAAGCTTTCTTT	CASTRLVPMGTEAFF
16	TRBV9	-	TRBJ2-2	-	TGTGCCAGCAGCCCCCGGGGGAGCATGAACACCGGGGAGCTGTTTTTT	CASSPRGSMNTGELFF
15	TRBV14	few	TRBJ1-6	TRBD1	TGTGCCAGCAGCCGGACAGGCGGAGTAGTTTCACCCCTCCACTTT	CASSRTGGVVSPLHF
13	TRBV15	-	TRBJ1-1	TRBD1	TGTGCCACCAGCAGAGACCGGACAGGGGACGCTTTCTTT	CATSRDRTGDAFF